The clone carrying this TCR beta chain came up a few times. The antigen is not known. This CDR3 contains 17 residues. The V gene's germline CDR1 is SGHKS and CDR2 YYEKEE (reference sequence). Trimming cost V 3 bases and J 3 bases, with 22 bases left between them. The entry originates in a study of identical twins. Study-wide results and caveats: Findings came from cross-sectional statistics, without long-term follow-up of donors. Among monozygotic twins, out-of-frame TCR alpha sharing exceeded what models predicted. Analyses of zero insertions could be partly confounded by invariant MAIT and iNKT cells.

MiXCR, applied by TCRdb to the 5' RACE reads, yields one record per CDR3 protein. The sample has around 690,000 distinct CDR3 sequences; roughly 20% are singletons. These data were likewise used in another study, on T cells expressing NK-cell markers. Per that study: One of eight sequenced donors was HCMV-seronegative; the other seven were seropositive.

The sequence came from a woman under 30 in good health. This sequence joins TRBV5-5 and TRBJ2-7, with a weak D call TRBD1 (6 bases). The sequenced sample was PBMCs. The CDR3 coding sequence is TGTGCCAGCAGCTCTGGACAGCCAACCCAAGGGTTCTACGAGCAGTACTTC. Residues: CASSSGQPTQGFYEQYF.